This T cell receptor (beta chain) stems from a study of blood T cell repertoires in COVID-19 (dated by TCRdb to the early 2020s). Describing the broader study: Collaborator samples came from the United States, Italy and Spain and covered acute and convalescent phases of COVID-19. Samples were obtained from the ongoing ImmuneRACE study (first 160 participants) and from 1,000 to 1,500 subjects provided by 6 global collaborators. The repertoires were released in a freely available public database meant as a resource for research on the immune response to SARS-CoV-2. The dataset comprised deeply sampled blood TCRbeta repertoires from subjects exposed to, actively infected with, or recovered from COVID-19. Where HLA class I and class II types were available, the types were taken from metadata supplied by the sample provider, not from assay-based typing. The material from the prospective study consisted of cDNA or gDNA derived from T cells, B-cell-depleted T cells, or PBMCs. The sample metadata nearly always contained a de-identified subject ID, COVID-19 status, age in years and sex. Results and caveats for the whole study, not just this receptor: The quantity of clinical and demographic metadata differed by source and by participant and was supplied without curation.

The immunoSEQ Assay, a bias-controlled multiplex PCR, was used to amplify TCRbeta CDR3 regions from genomic DNA. As for the authors' bioinformatics: Nucleated cell counts per sample were estimated from amplification of reference gene primers within the assay. To quantify the absolute abundance of each unique TCRbeta CDR3 rearrangement, sequence reads were collapsed and filtered. For each sample, productive Simpson clonality was calculated as the square root of Simpson's diversity index over productive rearrangements. TCRdb obtained this table from immuneACCESS and retained in-frame rearrangements with V and J assigned. These tables miss some clones; where compared with another copy, unresolved V genes account for less than half of the shortfall, and the remainder is unexplained. The V and J calls and clone size were taken over from that table, and D and trimming were inferred from the DNA. The sample table records 320,000 or so clones; around 90% of these occur just once. Over 4% of the sample goes to the ten largest clones.

Concerning this clone: No antigen is known for it. The sample holds no much larger clone one base away, and base qualities are not on file.

The CDR3 runs 17 amino acids, cysteine and phenylalanine included. This entry keeps only the CDR3 DNA: 51 bases, framed from base 1. V ends up 3 bases short and J 5 bases short, with an unmatched junction base count of 14. The germline V gene (reference sequence) gives CDR1 as MNHEY and CDR2 as SMNVEV. Participants in the prospective study were enrolled through a virtual design, were aged about 18 to 100 years, and lived in roughly 25 United States geographic areas. To assign participants to cohorts, the prospective study relied on clinical history that participants themselves reported in a screening survey and a study questionnaire. Recovered participants in ImmuneRACE Cohort 3 were defined as having two consecutive negative NP/OP PCR tests, clearance from a healthcare professional, or resolution of symptoms. In the prospective study, whole blood, serum and a nasopharyngeal or oropharyngeal swab were collected from each participant by mobile phlebotomists. Prospective study participants could optionally give additional blood draws and questionnaires over a roughly two-month period. Before DNA extraction, prospective study blood samples were shipped either frozen or at room temperature.

Recombination linked TRBV27 to TRBJ2-7, with 9 central nucleotides matching TRBD2. The sequence derives from a man aged 55 to 70 who had recovered from COVID-19. Sequencing used PBMCs or T cells enriched from blood (not recorded which). The sequence in DNA is TGTGCCAGCAGTTTGGTCAGACTAGGCGGGAGGGTCCACGAGCAGTACTTC. It translates as CASSLVRLGGRVHEQYF.